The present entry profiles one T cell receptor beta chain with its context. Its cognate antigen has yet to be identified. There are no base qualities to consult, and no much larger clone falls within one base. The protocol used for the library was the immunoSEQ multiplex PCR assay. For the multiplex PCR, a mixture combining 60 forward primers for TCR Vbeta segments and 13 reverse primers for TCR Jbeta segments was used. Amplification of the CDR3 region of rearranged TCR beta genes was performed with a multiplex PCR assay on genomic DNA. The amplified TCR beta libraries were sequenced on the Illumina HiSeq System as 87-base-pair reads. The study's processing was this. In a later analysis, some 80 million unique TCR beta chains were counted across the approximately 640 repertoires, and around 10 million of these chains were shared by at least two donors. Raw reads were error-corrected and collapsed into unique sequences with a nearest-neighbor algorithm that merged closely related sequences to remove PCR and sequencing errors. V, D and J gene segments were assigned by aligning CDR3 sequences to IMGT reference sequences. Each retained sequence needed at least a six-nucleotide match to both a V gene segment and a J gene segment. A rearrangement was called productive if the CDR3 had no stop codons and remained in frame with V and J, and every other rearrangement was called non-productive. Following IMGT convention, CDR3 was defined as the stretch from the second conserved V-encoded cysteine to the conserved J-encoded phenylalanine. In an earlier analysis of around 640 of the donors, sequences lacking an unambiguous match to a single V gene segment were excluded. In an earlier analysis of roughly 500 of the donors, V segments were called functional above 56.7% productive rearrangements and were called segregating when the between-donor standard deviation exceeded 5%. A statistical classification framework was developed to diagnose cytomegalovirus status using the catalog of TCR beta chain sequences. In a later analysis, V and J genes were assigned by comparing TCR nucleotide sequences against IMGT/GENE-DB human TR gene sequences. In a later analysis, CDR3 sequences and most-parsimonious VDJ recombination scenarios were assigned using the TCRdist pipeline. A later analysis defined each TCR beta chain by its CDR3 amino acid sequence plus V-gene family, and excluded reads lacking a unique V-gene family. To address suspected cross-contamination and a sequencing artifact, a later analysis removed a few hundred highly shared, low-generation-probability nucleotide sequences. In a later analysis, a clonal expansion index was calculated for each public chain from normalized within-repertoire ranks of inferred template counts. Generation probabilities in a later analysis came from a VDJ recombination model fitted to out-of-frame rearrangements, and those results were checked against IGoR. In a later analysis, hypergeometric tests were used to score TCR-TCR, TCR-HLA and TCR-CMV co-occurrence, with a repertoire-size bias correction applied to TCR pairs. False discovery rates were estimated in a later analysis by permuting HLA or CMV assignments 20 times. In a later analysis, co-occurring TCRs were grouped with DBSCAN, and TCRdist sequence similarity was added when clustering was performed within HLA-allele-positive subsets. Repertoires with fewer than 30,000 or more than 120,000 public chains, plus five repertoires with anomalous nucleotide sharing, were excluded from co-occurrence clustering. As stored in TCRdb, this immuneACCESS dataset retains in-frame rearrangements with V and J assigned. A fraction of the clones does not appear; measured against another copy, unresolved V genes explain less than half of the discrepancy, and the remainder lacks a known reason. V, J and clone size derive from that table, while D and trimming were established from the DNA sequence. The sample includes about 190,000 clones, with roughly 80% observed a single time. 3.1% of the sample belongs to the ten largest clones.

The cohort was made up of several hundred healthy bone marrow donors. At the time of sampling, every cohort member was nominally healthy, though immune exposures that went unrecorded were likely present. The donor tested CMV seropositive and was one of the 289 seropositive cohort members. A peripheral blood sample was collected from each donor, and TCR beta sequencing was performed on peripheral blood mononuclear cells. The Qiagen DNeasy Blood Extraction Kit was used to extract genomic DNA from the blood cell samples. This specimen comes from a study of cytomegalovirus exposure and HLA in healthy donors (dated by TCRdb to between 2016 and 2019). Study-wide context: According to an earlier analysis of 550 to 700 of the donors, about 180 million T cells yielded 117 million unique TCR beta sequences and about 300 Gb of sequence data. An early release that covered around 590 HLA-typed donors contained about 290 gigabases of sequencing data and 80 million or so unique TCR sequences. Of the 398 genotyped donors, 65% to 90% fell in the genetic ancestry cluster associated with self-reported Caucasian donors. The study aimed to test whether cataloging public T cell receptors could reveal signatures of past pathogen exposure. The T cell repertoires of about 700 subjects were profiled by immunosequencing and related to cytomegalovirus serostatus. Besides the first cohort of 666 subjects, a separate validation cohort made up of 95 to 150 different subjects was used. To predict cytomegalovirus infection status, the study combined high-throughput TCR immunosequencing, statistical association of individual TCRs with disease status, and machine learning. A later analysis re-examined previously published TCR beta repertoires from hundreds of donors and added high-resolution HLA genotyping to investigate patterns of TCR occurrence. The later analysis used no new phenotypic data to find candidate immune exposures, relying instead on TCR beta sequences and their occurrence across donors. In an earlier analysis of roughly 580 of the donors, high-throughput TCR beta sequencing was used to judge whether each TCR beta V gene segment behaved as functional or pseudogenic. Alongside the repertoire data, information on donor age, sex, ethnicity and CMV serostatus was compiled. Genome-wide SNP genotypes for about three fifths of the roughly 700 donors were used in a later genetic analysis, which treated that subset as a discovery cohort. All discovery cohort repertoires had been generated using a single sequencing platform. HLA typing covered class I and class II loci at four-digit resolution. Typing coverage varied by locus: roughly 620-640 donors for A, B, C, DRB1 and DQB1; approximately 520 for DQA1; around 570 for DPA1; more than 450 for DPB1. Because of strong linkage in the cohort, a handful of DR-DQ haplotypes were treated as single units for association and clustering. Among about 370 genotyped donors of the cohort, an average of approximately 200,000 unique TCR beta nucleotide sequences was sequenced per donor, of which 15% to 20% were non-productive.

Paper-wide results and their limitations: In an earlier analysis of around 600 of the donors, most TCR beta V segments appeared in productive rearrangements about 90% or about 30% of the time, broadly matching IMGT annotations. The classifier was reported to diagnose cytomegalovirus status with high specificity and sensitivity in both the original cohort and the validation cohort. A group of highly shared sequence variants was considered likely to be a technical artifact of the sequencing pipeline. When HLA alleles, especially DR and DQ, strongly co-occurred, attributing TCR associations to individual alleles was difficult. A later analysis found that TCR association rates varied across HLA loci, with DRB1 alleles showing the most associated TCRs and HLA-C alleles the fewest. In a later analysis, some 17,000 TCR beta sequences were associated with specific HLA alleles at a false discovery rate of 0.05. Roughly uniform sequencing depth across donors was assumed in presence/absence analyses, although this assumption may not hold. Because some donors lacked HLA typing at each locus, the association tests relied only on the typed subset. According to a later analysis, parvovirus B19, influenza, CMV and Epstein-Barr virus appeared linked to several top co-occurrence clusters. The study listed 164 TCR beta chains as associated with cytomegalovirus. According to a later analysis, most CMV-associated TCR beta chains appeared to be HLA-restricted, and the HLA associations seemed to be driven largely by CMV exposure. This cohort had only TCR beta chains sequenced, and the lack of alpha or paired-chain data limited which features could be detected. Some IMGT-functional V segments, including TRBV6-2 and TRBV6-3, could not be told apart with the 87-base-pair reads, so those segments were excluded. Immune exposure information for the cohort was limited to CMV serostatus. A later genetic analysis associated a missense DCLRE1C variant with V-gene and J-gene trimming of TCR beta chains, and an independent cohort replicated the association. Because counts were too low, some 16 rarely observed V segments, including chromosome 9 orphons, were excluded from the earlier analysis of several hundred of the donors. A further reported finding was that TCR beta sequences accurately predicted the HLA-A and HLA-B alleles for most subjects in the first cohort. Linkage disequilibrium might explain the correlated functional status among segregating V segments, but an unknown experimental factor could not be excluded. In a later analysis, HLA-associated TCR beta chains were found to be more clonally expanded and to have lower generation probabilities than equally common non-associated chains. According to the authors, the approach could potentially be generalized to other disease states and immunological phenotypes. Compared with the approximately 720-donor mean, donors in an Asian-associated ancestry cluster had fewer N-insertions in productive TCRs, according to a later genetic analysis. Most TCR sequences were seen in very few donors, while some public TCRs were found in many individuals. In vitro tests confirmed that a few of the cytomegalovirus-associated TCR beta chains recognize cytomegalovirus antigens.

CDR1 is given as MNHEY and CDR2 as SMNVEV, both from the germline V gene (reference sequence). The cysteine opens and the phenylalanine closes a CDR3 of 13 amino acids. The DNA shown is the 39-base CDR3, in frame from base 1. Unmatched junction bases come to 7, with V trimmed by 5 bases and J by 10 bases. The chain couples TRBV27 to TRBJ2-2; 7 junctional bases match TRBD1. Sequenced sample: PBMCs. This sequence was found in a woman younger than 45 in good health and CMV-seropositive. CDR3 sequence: CASSVSGTVELFF. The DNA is TGTGCCAGCAGTGTCTCCGGGACAGTGGAGCTGTTTTTT.